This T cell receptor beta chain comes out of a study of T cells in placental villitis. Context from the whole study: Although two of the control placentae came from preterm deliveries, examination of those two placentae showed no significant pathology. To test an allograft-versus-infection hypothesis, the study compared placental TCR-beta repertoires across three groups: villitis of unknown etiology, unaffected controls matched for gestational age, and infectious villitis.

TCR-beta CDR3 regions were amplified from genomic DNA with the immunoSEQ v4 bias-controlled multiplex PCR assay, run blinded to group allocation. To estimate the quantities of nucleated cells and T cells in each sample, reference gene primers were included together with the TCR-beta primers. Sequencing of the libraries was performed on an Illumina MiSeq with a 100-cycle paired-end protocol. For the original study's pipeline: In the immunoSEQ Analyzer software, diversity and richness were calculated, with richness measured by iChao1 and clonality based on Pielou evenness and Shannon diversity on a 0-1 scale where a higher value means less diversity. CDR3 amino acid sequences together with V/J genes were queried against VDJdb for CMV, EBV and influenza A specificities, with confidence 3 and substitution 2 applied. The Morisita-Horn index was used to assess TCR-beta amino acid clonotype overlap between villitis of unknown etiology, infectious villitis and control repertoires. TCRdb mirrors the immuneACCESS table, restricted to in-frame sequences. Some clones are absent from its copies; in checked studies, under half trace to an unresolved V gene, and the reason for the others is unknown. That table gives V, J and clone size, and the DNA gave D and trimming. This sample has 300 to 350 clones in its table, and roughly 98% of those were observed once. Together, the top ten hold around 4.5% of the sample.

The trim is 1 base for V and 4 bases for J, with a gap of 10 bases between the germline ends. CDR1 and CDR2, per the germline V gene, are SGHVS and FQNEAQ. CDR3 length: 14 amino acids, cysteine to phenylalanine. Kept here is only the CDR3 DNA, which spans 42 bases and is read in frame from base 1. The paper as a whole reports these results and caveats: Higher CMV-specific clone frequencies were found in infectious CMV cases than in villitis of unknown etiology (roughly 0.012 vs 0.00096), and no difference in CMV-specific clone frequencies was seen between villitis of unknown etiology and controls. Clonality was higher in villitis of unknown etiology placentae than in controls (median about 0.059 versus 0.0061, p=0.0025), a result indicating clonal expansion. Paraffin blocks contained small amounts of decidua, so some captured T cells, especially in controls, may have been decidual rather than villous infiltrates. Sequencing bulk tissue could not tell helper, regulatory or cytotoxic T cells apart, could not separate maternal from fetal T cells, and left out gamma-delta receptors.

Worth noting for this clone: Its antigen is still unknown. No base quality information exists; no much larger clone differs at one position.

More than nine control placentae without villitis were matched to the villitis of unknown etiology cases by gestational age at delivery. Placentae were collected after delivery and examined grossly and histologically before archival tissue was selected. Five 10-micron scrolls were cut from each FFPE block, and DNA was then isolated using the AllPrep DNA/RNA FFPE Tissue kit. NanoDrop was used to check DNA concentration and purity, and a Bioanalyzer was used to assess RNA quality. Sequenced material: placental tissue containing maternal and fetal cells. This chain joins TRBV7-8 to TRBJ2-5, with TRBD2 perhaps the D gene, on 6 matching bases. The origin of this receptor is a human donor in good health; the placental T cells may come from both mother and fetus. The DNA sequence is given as TGTGCCAGCAGCTTAGGGTCGCGGGGAGAGACCCAGTACTTC. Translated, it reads CASSLGSRGETQYF.